The subject of this entry is one T cell receptor (beta chain). Its antigen is unidentified. TCRdb keeps only in-frame clones here, not all; method: immunoSEQ multiplex PCR. The sample yields about 100,000 clones, 70% to 90% seen once. This sample is drawn from a study of T cell responses to AZD1222 COVID-19 vaccine. General observations from the study: CD4 TCRs linked to vaccination spanned spike, dominating at 160-218 and 743-854.

From germline, CDR1 is MNHEY and CDR2 SMNVEV (reference sequence). The CDR3 has 14 amino acids. The trim removed 9 bases at V and 6 bases at J, leaving 5 bases unmatched. The input for sequencing was peripheral blood, taken on day 0 of AZD1222 vaccination. The chain recombines TRBV27 with TRBJ1-6; 10 nucleotides agree with TRBD1. The receptor was derived from an adult in good health. The chain's CDR3 is CASKTGGRNSPLHF. CDR3 in DNA: TGTGCCAGTAAGACAGGGGGCCGTAATTCACCCCTCCACTTT.